The 7 T cell receptor beta chains below come from one sample, sequenced in a study of CXCR3-negative and CXCR3-positive naive CD8 T cells. 5' RACE with UMI labels generated the TRB cDNA libraries. TCRdb re-called the 5' RACE reads, yielding one record per CDR3 amino acid sequence without DNA. The sample has 35,000 to 40,000 distinct CDR3 sequences, and its top ten clones hold roughly 15%. Source material: memory CD8+ T cells from blood. These receptors all stem from a human donor in good health. Some clones in this sample may be carry-over from other donors' samples.

The chain joins TRBV5-6 to TRBJ2-4; TCRdb lists TRBD1, though no DNA is available to test this call. The length of the CDR3 is 12 residues. The germline V gene has CDR1 SGHDT and CDR2 YYEEEE. This CDR3 reads CASSLVGTRTIF.

This clonotype is called medium-sized (0.01 to 0.1%) based on its frequency. The J gene is TRBJ2-2, the V gene TRBV24-1; TCRdb's D call of TRBD2 is untestable without DNA. The CDR3 has 15 amino acids. Germline-derived CDR1 and CDR2 are KGHDR and SFDVKD. The CDR3 spells CATSDSTLETGELFF.

The rearrangement links TRBV20-1 to TRBJ2-1. CDR1 and CDR2 from the germline V gene are DFQATT and SNEGSKA (reference sequence). The CDR3 has 14 residues. The chain's CDR3 is CSARFPSGYNEQFF.

The gene calls are TRBV7-6 and TRBJ2-1; lacking DNA, the TRBD1 call made by TCRdb goes unchecked. Germline-derived CDR1 and CDR2 are SGHVS and FNYEAQ. The CDR3 loop spans 17 amino acids. The CDR3 here is CASSPTPLSSSYNEQFF.

The chain is built from TRBV10-1 and TRBJ2-5; the TCRdb call, TRBD2, lacks DNA for checking. CDR1 WNHNN and CDR2 SYGVQD come from the germline V gene (reference sequence). The CDR3 has 17 amino acids. CDR3 sequence: CASSESTSGGYQETQYF.

J is TRBJ2-7 and V is TRBV5-1; TCRdb's D gene call, TRBD1, goes unchecked for lack of DNA. Germline CDR1 SGHRS, CDR2 YFSETQ. CDR3 length: 14 residues. The CDR3 reads CASRLSTGAEEQYF.

The CDR3 is CSVEEWTEGAYEQYF. The rearrangement links TRBV29-1 to TRBJ2-7; checking the TCRdb D call of TRBD1 is not possible without DNA. Germline CDR1 is SQVTM and CDR2 is ANQGSEA. The CDR3 is made up of 15 amino acids.